This TCR beta chain was identified during a study of blood T cell repertoires in COVID-19. Study-wide context: T cells, B-cell-depleted T cells, or PBMCs supplied cDNA or gDNA.

Libraries were prepared by immunoSEQ multiplex PCR; TCRdb keeps only in-frame clonotypes and omits some of them. The sample includes hundreds of thousands of clones, approximately 86% seen only once; the top ten take 4.5% to 5.5%. This clone was recorded only once. The germline V gene encodes CDR1 PRHDT and CDR2 FYEKMQ (reference sequence). Losses at the gene ends were 4 bases for V and 7 bases for J; bases not matched to a gene: 9. CDR3 length: 14 amino acids. Sequenced input: PBMCs or T cells enriched from blood (not recorded which). The chain carries TRBV13 and TRBJ1-2; 7 bases fit TRBD1. This clonotype originated in a woman in her 30s who had been exposed to COVID-19. The CDR3 sequence: CASSSTGSFGGYTF. The DNA for the CDR3 is TGTGCCAGCAGCTCGACAGGGTCATTTGGTGGCTACACCTTC.